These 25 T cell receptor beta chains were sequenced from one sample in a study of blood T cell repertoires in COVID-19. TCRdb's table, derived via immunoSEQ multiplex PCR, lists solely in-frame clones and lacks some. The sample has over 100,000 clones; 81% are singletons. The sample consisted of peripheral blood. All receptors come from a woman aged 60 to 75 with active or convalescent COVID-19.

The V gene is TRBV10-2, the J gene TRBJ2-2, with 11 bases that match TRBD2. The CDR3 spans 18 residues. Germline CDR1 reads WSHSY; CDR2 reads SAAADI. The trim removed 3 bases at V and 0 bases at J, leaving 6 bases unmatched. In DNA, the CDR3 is TGCGCCAGCAGTGAAGCGTGGGGACTAGCGGCGAACACCGGGGAGCTGTTTTTT. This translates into CASSEAWGLAANTGELFF.

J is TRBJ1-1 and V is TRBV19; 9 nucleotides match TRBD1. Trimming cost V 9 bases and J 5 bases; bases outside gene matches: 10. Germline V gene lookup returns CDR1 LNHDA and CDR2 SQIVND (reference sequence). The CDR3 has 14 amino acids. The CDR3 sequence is CASRRGQGRTEAFF. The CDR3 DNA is TGTGCCAGCAGGAGGGGACAGGGACGAACTGAAGCTTTCTTT.

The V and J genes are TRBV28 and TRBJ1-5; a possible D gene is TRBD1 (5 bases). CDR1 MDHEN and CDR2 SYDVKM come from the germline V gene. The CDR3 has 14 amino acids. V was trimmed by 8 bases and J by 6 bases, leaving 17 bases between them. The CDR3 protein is CASYPGQGGQPQHF. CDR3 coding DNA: TGTGCCAGCTATCCAGGGCAGGGTGGTCAGCCCCAGCATTTT.

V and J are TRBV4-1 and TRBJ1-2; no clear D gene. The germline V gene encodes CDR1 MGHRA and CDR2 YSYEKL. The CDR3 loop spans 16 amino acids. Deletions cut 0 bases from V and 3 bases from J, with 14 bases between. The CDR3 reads CASSQDRYNRDYGYTF. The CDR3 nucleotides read TGCGCCAGCAGCCAAGATCGTTATAACAGAGACTATGGCTACACCTTC.

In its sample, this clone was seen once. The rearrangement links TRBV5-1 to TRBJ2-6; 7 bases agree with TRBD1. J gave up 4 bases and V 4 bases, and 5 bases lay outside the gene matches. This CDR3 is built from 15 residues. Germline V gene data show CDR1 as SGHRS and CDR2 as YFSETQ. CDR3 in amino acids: CASSTTGRGANVLTF. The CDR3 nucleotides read TGCGCCAGCAGCACGACAGGGCGCGGGGCCAACGTCCTGACTTTC.

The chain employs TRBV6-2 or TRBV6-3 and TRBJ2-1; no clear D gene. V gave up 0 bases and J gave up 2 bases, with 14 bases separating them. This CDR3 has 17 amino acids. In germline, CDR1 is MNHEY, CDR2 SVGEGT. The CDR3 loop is CASSYSKSPRAYNEQFF. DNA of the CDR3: TGTGCCAGCAGTTACTCGAAGTCACCCCGAGCCTACAATGAGCAGTTCTTC.

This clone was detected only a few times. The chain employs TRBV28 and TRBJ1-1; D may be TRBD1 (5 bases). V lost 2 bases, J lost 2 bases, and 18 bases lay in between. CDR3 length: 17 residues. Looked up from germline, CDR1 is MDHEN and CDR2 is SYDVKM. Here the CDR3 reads CASSLGGGTDDNTEAFF. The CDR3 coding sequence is TGTGCCAGCAGTTTAGGGGGAGGTACAGACGACAACACTGAAGCTTTCTTT.

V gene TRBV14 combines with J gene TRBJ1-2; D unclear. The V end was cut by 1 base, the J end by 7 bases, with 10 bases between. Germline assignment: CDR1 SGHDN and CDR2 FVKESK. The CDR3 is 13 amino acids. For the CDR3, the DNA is TGTGCCAGCAGCCAAGCTTCCTCGGGTGGCTACACCTTC. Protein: CASSQASSGGYTF.

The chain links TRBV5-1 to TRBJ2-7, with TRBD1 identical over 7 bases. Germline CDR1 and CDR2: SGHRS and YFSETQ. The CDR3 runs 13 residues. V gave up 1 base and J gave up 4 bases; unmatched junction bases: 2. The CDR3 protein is CASSLQTGYEQYF. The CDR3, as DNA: TGCGCCAGCAGCTTGCAGACAGGGTACGAGCAGTACTTC.

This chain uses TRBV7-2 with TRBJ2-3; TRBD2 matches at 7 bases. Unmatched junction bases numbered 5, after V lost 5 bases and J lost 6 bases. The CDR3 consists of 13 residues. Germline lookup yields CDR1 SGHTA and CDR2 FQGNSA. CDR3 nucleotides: TGTGCCAGCAGCCCGAAGGGAGGGGATACGCAGTATTTT. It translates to CASSPKGGDTQYF.

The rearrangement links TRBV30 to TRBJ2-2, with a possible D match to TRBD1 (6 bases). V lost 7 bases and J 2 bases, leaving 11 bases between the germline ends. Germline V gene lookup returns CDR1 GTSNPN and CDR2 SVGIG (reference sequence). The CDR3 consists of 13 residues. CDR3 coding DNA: TGTGCCTCCCGGACAGCCAACACCGGGGAGCTGTTTTTT. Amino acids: CASRTANTGELFF.

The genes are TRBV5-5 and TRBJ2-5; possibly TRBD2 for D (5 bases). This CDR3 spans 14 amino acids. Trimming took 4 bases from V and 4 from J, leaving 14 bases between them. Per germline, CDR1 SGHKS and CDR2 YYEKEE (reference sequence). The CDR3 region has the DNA TGTGCCAGCAGCCCAGGACTGGCGGGAGAGACCCAGTACTTC. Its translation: CASSPGLAGETQYF.

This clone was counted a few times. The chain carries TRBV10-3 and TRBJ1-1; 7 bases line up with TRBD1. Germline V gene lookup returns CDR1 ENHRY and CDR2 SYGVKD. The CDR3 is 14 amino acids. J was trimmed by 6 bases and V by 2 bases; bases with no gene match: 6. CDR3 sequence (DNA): TGTGCCATCAGTGAGAGCGTCAGGGGGTCTGAAGCTTTCTTT. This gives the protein CAISESVRGSEAFF.

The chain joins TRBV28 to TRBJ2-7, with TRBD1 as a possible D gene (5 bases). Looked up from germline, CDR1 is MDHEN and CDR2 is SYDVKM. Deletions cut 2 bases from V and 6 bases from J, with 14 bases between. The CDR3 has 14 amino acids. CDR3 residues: CASSLRGLFFEQYV. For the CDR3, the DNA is TGTGCCAGCAGTTTAAGGGGCTTGTTTTTCGAGCAGTACGTC.

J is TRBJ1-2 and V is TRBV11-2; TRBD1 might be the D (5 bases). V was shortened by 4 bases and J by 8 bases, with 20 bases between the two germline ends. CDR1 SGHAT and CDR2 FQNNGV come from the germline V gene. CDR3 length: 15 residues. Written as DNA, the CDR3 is TGTGCCAGCAGCTCCCAATTGGGGGGGAACTTCGGCTACACCTTC. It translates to CASSSQLGGNFGYTF.

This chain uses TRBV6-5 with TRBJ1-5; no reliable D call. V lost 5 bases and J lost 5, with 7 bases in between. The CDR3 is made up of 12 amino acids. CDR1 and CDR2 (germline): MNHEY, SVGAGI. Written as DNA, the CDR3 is TGTGCCAGCAGTCCCCTAGATCAGCCCCAGCATTTT. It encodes CASSPLDQPQHF.

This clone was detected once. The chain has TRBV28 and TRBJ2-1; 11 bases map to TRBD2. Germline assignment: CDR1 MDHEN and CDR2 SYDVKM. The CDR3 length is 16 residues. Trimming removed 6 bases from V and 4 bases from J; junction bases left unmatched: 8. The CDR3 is CASSPRLAGFYNEQFF. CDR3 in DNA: TGTGCCAGCAGCCCCCGACTAGCGGGGTTTTACAATGAGCAGTTCTTC.

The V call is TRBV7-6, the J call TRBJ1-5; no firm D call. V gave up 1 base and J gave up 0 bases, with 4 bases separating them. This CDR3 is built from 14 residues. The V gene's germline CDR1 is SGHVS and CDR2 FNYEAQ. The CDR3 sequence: CASSLDGSNQPQHF. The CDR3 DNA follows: TGTGCCAGCAGCTTAGACGGTAGCAATCAGCCCCAGCATTTT.

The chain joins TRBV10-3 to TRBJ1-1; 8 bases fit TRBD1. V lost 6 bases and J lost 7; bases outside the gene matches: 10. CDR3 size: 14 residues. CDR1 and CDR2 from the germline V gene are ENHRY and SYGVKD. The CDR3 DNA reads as TGTGCCATCAGAGCGATGACAGACAGGGGTGAAGCTTTCTTT. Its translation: CAIRAMTDRGEAFF.

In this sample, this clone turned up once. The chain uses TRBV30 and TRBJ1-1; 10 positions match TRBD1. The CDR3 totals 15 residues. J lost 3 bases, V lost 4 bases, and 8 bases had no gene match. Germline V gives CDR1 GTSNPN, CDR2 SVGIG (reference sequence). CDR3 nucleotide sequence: TGTGCCTGGATGACAGGGGGCAATGAGTACACTGAAGCTTTCTTT. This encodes CAWMTGGNEYTEAFF.

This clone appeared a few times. The CDR3 spells CASSETRQGTGFVTNEKLFF. The CDR3 nucleotides are TGTGCCAGCAGTGAGACGAGACAGGGAACCGGGTTTGTGACTAATGAAAAACTGTTTTTT. This chain joins TRBV6-1 and TRBJ1-4; 7 bases map to TRBD1. The length of the CDR3 is 20 residues. CDR1 MNHNS and CDR2 SASEGT come from the germline V gene. V was clipped by 3 bases and J by 2 bases; unmatched bases: 18.

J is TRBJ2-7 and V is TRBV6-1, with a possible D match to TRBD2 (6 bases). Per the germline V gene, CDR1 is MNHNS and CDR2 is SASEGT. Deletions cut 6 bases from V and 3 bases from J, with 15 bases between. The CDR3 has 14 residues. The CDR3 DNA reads TGTGCCAGCAGCCGGGGACTCTTGAACTACGAGCAGTACTTC. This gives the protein CASSRGLLNYEQYF.

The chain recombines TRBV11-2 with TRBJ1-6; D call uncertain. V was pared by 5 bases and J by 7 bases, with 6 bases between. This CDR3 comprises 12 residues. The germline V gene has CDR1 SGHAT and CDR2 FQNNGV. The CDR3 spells CASSLTNSPLHF. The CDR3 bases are TGTGCCAGCAGCCTTACAAATTCACCCCTCCACTTT.

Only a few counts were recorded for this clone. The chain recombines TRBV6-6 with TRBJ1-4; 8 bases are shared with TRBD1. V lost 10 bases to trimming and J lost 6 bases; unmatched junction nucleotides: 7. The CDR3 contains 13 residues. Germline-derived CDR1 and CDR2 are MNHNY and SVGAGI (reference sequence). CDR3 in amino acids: CATSRGRDEKLFF. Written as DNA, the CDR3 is TGTGCCACTTCCAGGGGGCGTGATGAAAAACTGTTTTTT.

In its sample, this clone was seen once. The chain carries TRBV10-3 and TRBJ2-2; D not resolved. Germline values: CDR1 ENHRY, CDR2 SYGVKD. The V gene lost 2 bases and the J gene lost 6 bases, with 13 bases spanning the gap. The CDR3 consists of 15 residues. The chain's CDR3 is CAISERQALSGELFF. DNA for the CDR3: TGTGCCATCAGTGAGAGGCAGGCCCTCTCCGGGGAGCTGTTTTTT.